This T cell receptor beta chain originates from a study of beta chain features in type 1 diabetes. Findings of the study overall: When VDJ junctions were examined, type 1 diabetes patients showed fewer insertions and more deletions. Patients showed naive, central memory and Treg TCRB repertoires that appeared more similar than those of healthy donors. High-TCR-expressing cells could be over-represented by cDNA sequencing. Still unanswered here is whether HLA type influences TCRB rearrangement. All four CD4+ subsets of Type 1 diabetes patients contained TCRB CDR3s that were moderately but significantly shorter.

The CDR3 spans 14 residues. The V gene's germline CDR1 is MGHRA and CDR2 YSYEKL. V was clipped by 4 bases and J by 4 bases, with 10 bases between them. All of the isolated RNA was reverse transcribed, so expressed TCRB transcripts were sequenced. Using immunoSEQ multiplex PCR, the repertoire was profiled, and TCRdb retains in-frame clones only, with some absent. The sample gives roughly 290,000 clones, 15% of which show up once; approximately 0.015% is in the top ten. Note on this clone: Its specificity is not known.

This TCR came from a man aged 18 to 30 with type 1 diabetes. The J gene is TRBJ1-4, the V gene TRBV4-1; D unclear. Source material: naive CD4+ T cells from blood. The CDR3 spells CASSPGSGNEKLFF. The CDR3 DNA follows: TGCGCCAGCAGCCCGGGGAGTGGTAATGAAAAACTGTTTTTT.